These 26 T cell receptor beta chains share one sample of origin, sequenced in a study of preoperative IRX-2 immunotherapy in early breast cancer. The method was immunoSEQ multiplex PCR; TCRdb's version includes in-frame clones alone and lacks a portion of them. The sample comprises roughly 5,100 clones, about 61% of which are singletons, and about 11% rests with the top ten. Treatment denoted: preoperative locoregional IRX-2 cytokine immunotherapy. The sample here was tumor tissue, taken before IRX-2 immunotherapy. Receptors originate from a human donor with breast cancer.

V is TRBV6-8 and J is TRBJ2-7; 9 bases line up with TRBD1. Germline V gene sequence: CDR1 MNHGY, CDR2 SAAAGT. There are 15 residues in the CDR3. V gave up 5 bases and J gave up 0 bases; unmatched junction bases: 5. The CDR3 nucleotides are TGTGCCAGCAGTCCTAGGACAGGGGCCTCCTACGAGCAGTACTTC. The encoded protein is CASSPRTGASYEQYF.

This chain uses TRBV5-1 with TRBJ2-2; D ambiguous. Trimming shortened V by 7 bases and J by 1 base, and 11 bases separated the two germline ends. The CDR3 extends over 14 amino acids. The germline CDR1 and CDR2 sequences are SGHRS and YFSETQ. The CDR3 loop reads CASWGSGNTGELFF. The CDR3 DNA reads as TGCGCCAGCTGGGGTTCGGGGAACACCGGGGAGCTGTTTTTT.

This clone has just one count. V and J are TRBV28 and TRBJ2-5; weak D call: TRBD2 (7 bases). V was pared by 6 bases and J by 2 bases, with 19 bases between. Germline loops: CDR1 MDHEN, CDR2 SYDVKM. This CDR3 has 16 amino acids. CDR3 loop: CASSGGPAGPQETQYF. The CDR3 DNA reads as TGTGCCAGCAGCGGGGGGCCAGCGGGGCCACAAGAGACCCAGTACTTC.

This clone came up a few times. The chain is built from TRBV5-1 and TRBJ2-2; 9 bases agree with TRBD2. Germline V gives CDR1 SGHRS, CDR2 YFSETQ. The CDR3 is 15 amino acids. The V segment lost 3 bases and the J segment 2 bases; nucleotides outside the gene matches: 2. CDR3 protein: CASSSGLANTGELFF. In DNA, the CDR3 is TGCGCCAGCAGCTCGGGACTAGCTAACACCGGGGAGCTGTTTTTT.

The V call is TRBV6-8, the J call TRBJ2-3; D is perhaps TRBD2 (8 bases). This CDR3 spans 19 amino acids. Trimming stripped 5 bases from V and 3 bases from J, with 27 bases between. The V gene's germline CDR1 is MNHGY and CDR2 SAAAGT. The CDR3: CASSIPPGGSGIGTDTQYF. The CDR3 coding sequence is TGTGCCAGCAGTATCCCGCCAGGGGGTAGCGGGATAGGTACAGATACGCAGTATTTT.

The V gene is TRBV11-3, the J gene TRBJ2-3; D gene unclear. CDR3 length: 17 residues. Germline V gene sequence: CDR1 SGHNT, CDR2 YENEEA. Trimming removed 1 base at V and 0 bases at J, with 14 bases between. The CDR3 bases are TGTGCCAGCAGCTTAGTTCCCCTTACAGCTAGCACAGATACGCAGTATTTT. Translation: CASSLVPLTASTDTQYF.

The rearrangement uses TRBV5-1 and TRBJ2-7; a weak D match, TRBD1 (5 bases). Germline lookup yields CDR1 SGHRS and CDR2 YFSETQ. Trimming cost V 3 bases and J 0 bases, with 10 bases left between them. The length of the CDR3 is 14 residues. The CDR3 DNA reads TGCGCCAGCAGCTCCGCGACAGACTCCTACGAGCAGTACTTC. This encodes CASSSATDSYEQYF.

On this clone itself: The junction does not match germline at one end; this may be a read error. This chain links TRBV6-8 with TRBJ2-2; D gene ambiguous. Looked up from germline, CDR1 is MNHGY and CDR2 is SAAAGT. The CDR3 consists of 16 residues. The CDR3 DNA reads as TGTGCCAGCAATTACTCAGTTAGCTCGGGCACCGGGGAGCTGTTTTTT. Translation: CASNYSVSSGTGELFF.

V usage is TRBV11-3 and J usage is TRBJ2-5, with 7 bases fitting TRBD2. This CDR3 is 16 amino acids long. CDR1 is SGHNT, CDR2 YENEEA, per germline. V was pared by 5 bases and J by 2 bases, with 11 bases of the junction left unmatched. CDR3 nucleotides: TGTGCCAGCAGCCTCAGGGTAGCGGGCCTTCAAGAGACCCAGTACTTC. It is translated as CASSLRVAGLQETQYF.

V and J are TRBV29-1 and TRBJ2-7; TRBD1 matches 9 bases. CDR3 length: 13 residues. V was clipped by 4 bases and J by 3 bases; unmatched bases: 4. The V gene's germline CDR1 is SQVTM and CDR2 ANQGSEA. The CDR3 here is CSVALTGGYEQYF. Here the CDR3 DNA reads TGCAGCGTTGCCTTGACAGGGGGCTACGAGCAGTACTTC.

The CDR3 sequence is CASSLVASGSYEQYF. CDR3 in DNA: TGTGCCAGCAGCTTAGTGGCTAGCGGGTCCTACGAGCAGTACTTC. The V and J genes are TRBV11-3 and TRBJ2-7; 8 bases are shared with TRBD2. The germline gives CDR1 SGHNT, CDR2 YENEEA. V was clipped by 1 base and J by 1 base; unmatched bases: 3. The CDR3 runs 15 residues.

The chain carries TRBV16 and TRBJ2-6, with a possible D match to TRBD1 (5 bases). The V end lost 7 bases, the J end lost 4 bases, and 11 bases lay between the germline ends. The CDR3 runs to 14 residues. The germline gives CDR1 KGHSY, CDR2 FQNENV. CDR3 DNA: TGTGCCAGCACCCTCAGGGCCGGGGCCAACGTCCTGACTTTC. Amino acid sequence: CASTLRAGANVLTF.

The V gene is TRBV19, the J gene TRBJ2-6; no firm D call. The CDR3 runs to 17 residues. The V gene's germline CDR1 is LNHDA and CDR2 SQIVND (reference sequence). Trimming cost V 6 bases and J 0 bases, with 15 bases left between them. In DNA, the CDR3 is TGTGCCAGTAGCCGAAGGGCGGATGGCTCTGGGGCCAACGTCCTGACTTTC. Amino acid sequence: CASSRRADGSGANVLTF.

This clone has a handful of counts. The gene calls are TRBV19 and TRBJ1-3; D possibly corresponds to TRBD1 (6 bases). Per germline, CDR1 LNHDA and CDR2 SQIVND (reference sequence). Trimming left V 5 bases short and J 0 bases short, with 14 bases between. CDR3 length: 16 amino acids. The CDR3, as DNA: TGTGCCAGTAGTGTTGGGACACCCTACTCTGGAAACACCATATATTTT. Residues: CASSVGTPYSGNTIYF.

V and J are TRBV19 and TRBJ2-2; 8 nucleotides agree with TRBD2. Germline V CDR1 and CDR2: LNHDA, SQIVND (reference sequence). The CDR3 consists of 17 residues. V lost 0 bases and J lost 4; bases outside the gene matches: 7. Written as DNA, the CDR3 is TGTGCCAGTAGTATAGATTCGGCGGGAGGTGGCACCGGGGAGCTGTTTTTT. The encoded protein is CASSIDSAGGGTGELFF.

A few counts support this clone. The CDR3: CASSLWQGGADTQYF. CDR3 DNA: TGTGCCAGCAGTTTGTGGCAGGGCGGCGCAGATACGCAGTATTTT. The chain joins TRBV28 to TRBJ2-3, with D possibly matching TRBD1 (5 bases). Germline CDR1 reads MDHEN; CDR2 reads SYDVKM. This CDR3 is 15 amino acids long. V lost 3 bases to trimming and J lost 4 bases, with 14 bases between them.

The chain uses TRBV30 and TRBJ1-1; D is perhaps TRBD1 (5 bases). Germline CDR1 and CDR2: GTSNPN and SVGIG (reference sequence). This CDR3 has 12 amino acids. CDR3 DNA sequence: TGTGCTGGCAAAAGGGGTGGAACTGAAGCTTTCTTT. It translates to CAGKRGGTEAFF.

The V call is TRBV6-1, the J call TRBJ1-1; tentative D call: TRBD1 (6 bases). Looked up from germline, CDR1 is MNHNS and CDR2 is SASEGT. The CDR3 spans 15 residues. The V gene lost 1 base and the J gene lost 4 bases, with 13 bases spanning the gap. CDR3 sequence: CASSEGFVGGTEAFF. The CDR3 DNA reads TGTGCCAGCAGTGAAGGGTTTGTAGGGGGCACTGAAGCTTTCTTT.

The V gene is TRBV19, the J gene TRBJ1-1; the match to TRBD1 covers 10 bases. Looked up from germline, CDR1 is LNHDA and CDR2 is SQIVND (reference sequence). The V gene end was trimmed by 6 bases and the J gene end by 1 base; junction bases not matched to a gene: 14. The CDR3 consists of 18 residues. This chain's CDR3 is CASSINRDRGKGNTEAFF. CDR3 bases: TGTGCCAGTAGCATTAACCGGGACAGGGGAAAAGGGAACACTGAAGCTTTCTTT.

The V call is TRBV19, the J call TRBJ2-7, with 8 bases identical to TRBD2. The germline gives CDR1 LNHDA, CDR2 SQIVND (reference sequence). V shed 4 bases, J shed 3 bases, and the junction held 8 bases outside the gene matches. The CDR3 is made up of 15 amino acids. The CDR3 DNA reads TGTGCCAGTAGTACCCCTGAAGCGGGGGTCTACGAGCAGTACTTC. Its protein is CASSTPEAGVYEQYF.

The chain joins TRBV12-5 to TRBJ1-1, with TRBD1 matching over 7 bases. This CDR3 has 13 amino acids. From germline, CDR1 is LGHNT and CDR2 FRNRAP. Here the CDR3 DNA reads TGTGCCAGCAAAACCGGGACAGACACTGAAGCTTTCTTT. As protein: CASKTGTDTEAFF.

This clone was detected a few times. The chain links TRBV19 to TRBJ1-1; D is uncertain. Germline CDR1 LNHDA, CDR2 SQIVND (reference sequence). The V end was cut by 6 bases, the J end by 1 base, with 9 bases between. The CDR3 is 13 amino acids. In nucleotides, the CDR3 is TGTGCCAGTAGATGGATGGGGAACACTGAAGCTTTCTTT. Translated, it gives CASRWMGNTEAFF.

This chain joins TRBV15 and TRBJ2-2; D gene unclear. The CDR3 has 16 residues. Trimming took off 5 bases at V and 7 bases at J, with 20 bases between the two ends. CDR1 and CDR2 (germline): LNHNV, YYDKDF (reference sequence). The DNA of the CDR3 is TGTGCCACCAGCCCAAGTACCGGTATTTGGGGCGGGGAGCTGTTTTTT. It specifies CATSPSTGIWGGELFF.

In this sample, this clone turned up once. J is TRBJ1-1 and V is TRBV23-1, with D uncertain. TRBV23-1 is an ORF, with its function uncertain. Trimming took 5 bases from V and 1 from J, leaving 8 bases between them. This CDR3 has 13 residues. The CDR3 DNA follows: TGCGCCAGCAGTAATAGACGGAACACTGAAGCTTTCTTT. Its protein product is CASSNRRNTEAFF.

The gene calls are TRBV7-7 and TRBJ2-1, with 9 nucleotides matching TRBD1. The CDR3 totals 15 residues. V shed 3 bases and J 2 bases; nucleotides not matched to a gene: 2. Germline V CDR1 and CDR2: SSHAT, FNYEAQ (reference sequence). The CDR3 spells CASSFRQGAYNEQFF. CDR3 nucleotide sequence: TGTGCCAGCAGCTTTCGACAGGGGGCCTACAATGAGCAGTTCTTC.

The chain is built from TRBV6-8 and TRBJ2-2; weak D call: TRBD2 (6 bases). Germline CDR1 and CDR2: MNHGY and SAAAGT. The V and J ends lost 10 bases and 7 bases respectively, with 19 bases between them. There are 14 residues in the CDR3. CDR3 bases: TGTGCCATCCCAGGGTGGAGGGCGGACGGGGAGCTGTTTTTT. Translation gives CAIPGWRADGELFF.